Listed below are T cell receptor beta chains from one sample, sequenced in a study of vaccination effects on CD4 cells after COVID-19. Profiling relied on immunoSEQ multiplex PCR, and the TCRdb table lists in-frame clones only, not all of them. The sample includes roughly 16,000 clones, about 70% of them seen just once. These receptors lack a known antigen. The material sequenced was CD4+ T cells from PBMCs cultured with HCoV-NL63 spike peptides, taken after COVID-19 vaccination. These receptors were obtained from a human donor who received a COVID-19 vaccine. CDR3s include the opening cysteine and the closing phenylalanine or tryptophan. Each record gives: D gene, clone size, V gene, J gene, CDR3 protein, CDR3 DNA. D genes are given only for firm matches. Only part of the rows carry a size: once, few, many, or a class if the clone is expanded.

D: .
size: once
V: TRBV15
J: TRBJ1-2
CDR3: CATSRDVQASYGYTF
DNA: TGTGCCACCAGCAGAGATGTACAGGCTAGCTATGGCTACACCTTC

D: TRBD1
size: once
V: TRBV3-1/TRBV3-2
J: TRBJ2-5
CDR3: CASSPDRYQETQYF
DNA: TGTGCCAGCAGCCCGGACAGGTACCAAGAGACCCAGTACTTC

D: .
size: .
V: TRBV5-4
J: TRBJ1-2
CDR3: CASSLQGLNGYTF
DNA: TGTGCCAGCAGCCTCCAGGGGCTAAATGGCTACACCTTC

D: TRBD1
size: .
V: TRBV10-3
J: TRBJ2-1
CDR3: CAISESPDGQGGFF
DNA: TGTGCCATCAGTGAGTCTCCGGATGGACAGGGGGGGTTCTTC

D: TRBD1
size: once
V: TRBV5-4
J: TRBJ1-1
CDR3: CASSLDPDRAVSEAFF
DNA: TGTGCCAGCAGCTTGGACCCGGACAGGGCGGTTTCTGAAGCTTTCTTT

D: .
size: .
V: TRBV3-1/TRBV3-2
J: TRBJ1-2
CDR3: CASSQDLTERRNGYTF
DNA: TGTGCCAGCAGCCAAGATCTTACAGAAAGGAGGAATGGCTACACCTTC

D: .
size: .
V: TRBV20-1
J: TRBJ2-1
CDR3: CSAHWHNEQFF
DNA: TGCAGTGCGCACTGGCACAATGAGCAGTTCTTC

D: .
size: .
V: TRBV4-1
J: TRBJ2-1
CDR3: CASSQDPGTSNEQFF
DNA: TGCGCCAGCAGCCAAGACCCAGGGACCAGCAATGAGCAGTTCTTC

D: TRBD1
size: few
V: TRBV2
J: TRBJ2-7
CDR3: CASNLFGTVYEQYF
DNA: TGTGCCAGCAATTTGTTCGGGACAGTGTACGAGCAGTACTTC

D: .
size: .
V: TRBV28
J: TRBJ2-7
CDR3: CATSKRNSPYEQYF
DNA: TGTGCCACTTCAAAGCGCAATTCTCCCTACGAGCAGTACTTC

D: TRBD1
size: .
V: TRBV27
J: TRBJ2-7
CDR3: CASSLAGGIAYEQYF
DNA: TGTGCCAGCAGTTTGGCAGGGGGCATCGCCTACGAGCAGTACTTC

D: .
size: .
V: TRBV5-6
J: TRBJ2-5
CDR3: CASSFRVTPFQETQYF
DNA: TGTGCCAGCAGCTTCAGGGTCACCCCCTTCCAAGAGACCCAGTACTTC

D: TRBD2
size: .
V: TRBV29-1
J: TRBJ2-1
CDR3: CSVGGLAVYNEQFF
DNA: TGCAGCGTTGGGGGACTAGCGGTTTACAATGAGCAGTTCTTC

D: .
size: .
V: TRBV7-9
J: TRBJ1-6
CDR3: CASSFDTRGPPLHF
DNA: TGTGCCAGCAGCTTTGACACCAGGGGCCCACCCCTCCACTTT

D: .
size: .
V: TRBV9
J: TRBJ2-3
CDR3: CASSDGTSTDTQYF
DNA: TGTGCCAGCAGCGACGGGACTAGCACAGATACGCAGTATTTT

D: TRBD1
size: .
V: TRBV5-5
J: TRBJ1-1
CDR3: CASSPRRTGGASRTEAFF
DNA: TGTGCCAGCAGCCCCCGGCGGACAGGGGGCGCAAGTAGGACTGAAGCTTTCTTT

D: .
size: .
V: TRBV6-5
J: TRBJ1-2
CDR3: CASRGMTVYYGYTF
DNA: TGTGCCAGCAGGGGCATGACAGTATACTATGGCTACACCTTC

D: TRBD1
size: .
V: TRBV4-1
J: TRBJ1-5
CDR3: CASSRGQGGNQPQHF
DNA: TGCGCCAGCAGTCGCGGACAGGGAGGCAATCAGCCCCAGCATTTT

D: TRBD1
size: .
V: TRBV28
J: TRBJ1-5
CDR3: CASRGKTGGNQPQHF
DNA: TGTGCCAGCAGGGGGAAGACAGGGGGAAATCAGCCCCAGCATTTT

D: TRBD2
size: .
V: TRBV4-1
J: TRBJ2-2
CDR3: CASRLTSVANTGELFF
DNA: TGCGCCAGCAGACTAACTAGCGTGGCGAACACCGGGGAGCTGTTTTTT

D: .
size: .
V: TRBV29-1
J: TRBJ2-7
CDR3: CSGFSQWGVGEQYF
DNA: TGCAGCGGTTTTTCTCAGTGGGGGGTGGGCGAGCAGTACTTC

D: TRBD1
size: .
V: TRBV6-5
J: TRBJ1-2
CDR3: CASSRDREYGYTF
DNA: TGTGCCAGCAGCAGGGACAGGGAATATGGCTACACCTTC

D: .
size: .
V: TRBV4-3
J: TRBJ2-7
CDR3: CASSQGPDITYEQYF
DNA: TGCGCCAGCAGCCAAGGCCCGGACATAACCTACGAGCAGTACTTC

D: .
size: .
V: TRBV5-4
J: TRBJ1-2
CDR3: CASSLIWGTRGSPNYGYTF
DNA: TGTGCCAGCAGCTTGATTTGGGGGACGCGGGGGAGCCCGAACTATGGCTACACCTTC

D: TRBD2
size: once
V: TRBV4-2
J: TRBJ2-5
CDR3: CASSLSQAGAETQYF
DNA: TGTGCCAGCAGCCTTTCCCAAGCGGGAGCGGAGACCCAGTACTTC

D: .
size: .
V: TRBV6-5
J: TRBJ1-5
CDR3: CASSYSGIAQPQHF
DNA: TGTGCCAGCAGTTACTCGGGGATTGCTCAGCCCCAGCATTTT

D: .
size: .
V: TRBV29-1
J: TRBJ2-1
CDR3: CSVALGSQNNEQFF
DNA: TGCAGCGTTGCCTTGGGGAGCCAGAACAATGAGCAGTTCTTC

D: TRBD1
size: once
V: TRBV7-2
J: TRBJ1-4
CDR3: CASSLGPRGLYEKLFF
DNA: TGTGCCAGCAGCTTAGGCCCCAGGGGGCTGTATGAAAAACTGTTTTTT

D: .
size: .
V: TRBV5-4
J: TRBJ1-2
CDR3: CASSHEGQGRLGYTF
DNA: TGTGCCAGCAGCCACGAGGGGCAGGGACGTTTGGGCTACACCTTC

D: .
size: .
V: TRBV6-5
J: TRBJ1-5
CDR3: CASSRGWGNQPQHF
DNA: TGTGCCAGCAGTCGGGGTTGGGGCAATCAGCCCCAGCATTTT

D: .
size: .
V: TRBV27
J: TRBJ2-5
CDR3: CASTPTGHQETQYF
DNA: TGTGCCAGCACCCCGACCGGGCATCAAGAGACCCAGTACTTC

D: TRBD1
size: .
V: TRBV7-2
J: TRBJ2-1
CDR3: CASTAGTGNNEQFF
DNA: TGTGCCAGCACCGCCGGGACAGGGAACAATGAGCAGTTCTTC

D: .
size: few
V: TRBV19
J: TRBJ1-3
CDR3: CASSMRDLSGNTIYF
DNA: TGTGCCAGTAGTATGAGAGACCTCTCTGGAAACACCATATATTTT

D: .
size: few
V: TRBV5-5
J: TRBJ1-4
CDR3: CASSYWPTNEKLFF
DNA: TGTGCCAGCAGCTATTGGCCCACTAATGAAAAACTGTTTTTT

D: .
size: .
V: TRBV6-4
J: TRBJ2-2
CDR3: CASSSLATGELFF
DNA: TGTGCCAGCAGCTCTCTGGCGACCGGGGAGCTGTTTTTT

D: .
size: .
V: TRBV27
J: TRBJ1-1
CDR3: CASSLGRGFNTEAFF
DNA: TGTGCCAGCAGTTTGGGAAGGGGGTTTAACACTGAAGCTTTCTTT

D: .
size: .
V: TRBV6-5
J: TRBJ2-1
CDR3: CASSYSRNNEQFF
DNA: TGTGCCAGCAGTTACTCCAGGAACAATGAGCAGTTCTTC

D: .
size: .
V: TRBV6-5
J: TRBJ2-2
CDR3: CASLLLIGTGELFF
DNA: TGTGCCAGCCTACTACTTATCGGCACCGGGGAGCTGTTTTTT

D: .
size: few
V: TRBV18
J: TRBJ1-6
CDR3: CASSPVGGLAYSPLHF
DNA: TGTGCCAGCTCACCGGTAGGGGGGCTTGCGTATTCACCCCTCCACTTT

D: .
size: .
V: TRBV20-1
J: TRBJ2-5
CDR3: CSALQETQYF
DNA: TGCAGTGCGCTACAAGAGACCCAGTACTTC

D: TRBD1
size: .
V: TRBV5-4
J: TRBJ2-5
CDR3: CASSNPTGQRETQYF
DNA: TGTGCCAGCAGTAACCCGACGGGACAGCGGGAGACCCAGTACTTC

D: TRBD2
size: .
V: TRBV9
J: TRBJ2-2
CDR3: CASSVGFEGLANTPELFF
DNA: TGTGCCAGCAGCGTAGGATTTGAGGGACTAGCGAACACCCCGGAGCTGTTTTTT

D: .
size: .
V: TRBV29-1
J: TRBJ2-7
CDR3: CSVGWGGTPYEQYF
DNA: TGCAGCGTTGGGTGGGGAGGAACCCCCTACGAGCAGTACTTC

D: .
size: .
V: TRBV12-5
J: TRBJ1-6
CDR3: CASGLSRPDSPLHF
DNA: TGTGCTAGTGGTTTGAGCAGACCCGATTCACCCCTCCACTTT

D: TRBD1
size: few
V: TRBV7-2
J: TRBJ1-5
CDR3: CASSLTGVSNQPQHF
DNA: TGTGCCAGCAGCCTGACAGGGGTAAGCAATCAGCCCCAGCATTTT

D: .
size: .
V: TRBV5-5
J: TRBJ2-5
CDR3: CASSLAAETQYF
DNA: TGTGCCAGCAGCTTGGCGGCAGAGACCCAGTACTTC

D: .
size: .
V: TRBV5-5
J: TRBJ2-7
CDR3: CASSLEAGSYEQYF
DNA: TGTGCCAGCAGCTTGGAGGCAGGGTCCTACGAGCAGTACTTC

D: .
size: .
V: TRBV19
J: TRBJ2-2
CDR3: CASSIDVGTGELFF
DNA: TGTGCCAGTAGTATCGACGTTGGCACCGGGGAGCTGTTTTTT